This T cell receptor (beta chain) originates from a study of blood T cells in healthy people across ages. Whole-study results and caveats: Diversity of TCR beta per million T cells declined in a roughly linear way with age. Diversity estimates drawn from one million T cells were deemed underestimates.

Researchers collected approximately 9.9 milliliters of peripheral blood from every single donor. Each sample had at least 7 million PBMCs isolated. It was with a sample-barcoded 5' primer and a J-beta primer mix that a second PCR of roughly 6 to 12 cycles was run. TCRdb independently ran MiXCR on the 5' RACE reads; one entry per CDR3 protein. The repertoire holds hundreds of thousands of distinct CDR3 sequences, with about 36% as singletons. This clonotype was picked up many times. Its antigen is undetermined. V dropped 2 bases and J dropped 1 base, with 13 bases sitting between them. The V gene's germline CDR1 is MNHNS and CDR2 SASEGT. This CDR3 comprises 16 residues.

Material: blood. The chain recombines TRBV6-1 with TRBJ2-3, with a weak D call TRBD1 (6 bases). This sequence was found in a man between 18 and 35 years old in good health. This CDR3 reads CASSEKPGDGTDTQYF. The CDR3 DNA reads TGTGCCAGCAGTGAAAAGCCAGGGGACGGCACAGATACGCAGTATTTT.